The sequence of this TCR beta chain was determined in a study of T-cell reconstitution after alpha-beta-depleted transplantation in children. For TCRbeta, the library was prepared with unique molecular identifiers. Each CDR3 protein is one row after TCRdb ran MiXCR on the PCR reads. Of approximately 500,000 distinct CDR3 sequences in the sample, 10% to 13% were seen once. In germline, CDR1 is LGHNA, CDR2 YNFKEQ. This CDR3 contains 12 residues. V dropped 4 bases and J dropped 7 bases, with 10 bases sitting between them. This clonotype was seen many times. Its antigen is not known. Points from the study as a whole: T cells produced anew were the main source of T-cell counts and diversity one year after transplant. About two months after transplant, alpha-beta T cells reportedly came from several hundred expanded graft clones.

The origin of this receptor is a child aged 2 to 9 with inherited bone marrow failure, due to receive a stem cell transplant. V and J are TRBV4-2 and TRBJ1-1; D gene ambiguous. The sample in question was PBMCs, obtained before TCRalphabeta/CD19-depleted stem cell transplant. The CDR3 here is CASSPNRIEAFF. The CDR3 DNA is TGTGCCAGCAGCCCGAACCGAATTGAAGCTTTCTTT.